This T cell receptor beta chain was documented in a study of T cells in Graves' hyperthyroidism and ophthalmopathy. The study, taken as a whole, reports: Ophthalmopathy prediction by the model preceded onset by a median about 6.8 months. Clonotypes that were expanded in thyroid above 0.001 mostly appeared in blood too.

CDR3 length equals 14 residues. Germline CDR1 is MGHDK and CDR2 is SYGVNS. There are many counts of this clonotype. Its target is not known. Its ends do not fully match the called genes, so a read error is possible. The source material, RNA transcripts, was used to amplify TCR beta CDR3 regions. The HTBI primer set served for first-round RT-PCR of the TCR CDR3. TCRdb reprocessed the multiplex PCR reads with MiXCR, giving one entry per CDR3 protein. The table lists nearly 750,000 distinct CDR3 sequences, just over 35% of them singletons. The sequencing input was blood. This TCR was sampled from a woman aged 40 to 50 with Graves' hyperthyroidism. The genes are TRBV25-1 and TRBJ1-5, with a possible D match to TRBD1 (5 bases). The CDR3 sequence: CASSDRDFNQSQHF. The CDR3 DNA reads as TGTGCCAGCAGTGACAGGGACTTCAATCAGTCCCAGCATTTT.